The 18 T cell receptor beta chains below all came from one sample that was sequenced in a study of TIL therapy for anti-PD-1-resistant metastatic lung cancer. The immunoSEQ assay was v3. Method: immunoSEQ multiplex PCR; TCRdb's copy keeps in-frame clones and lacks some. The table includes about 12,000 clones, around 58% detected once. The time point was: pre-treatment sample, taken before nivolumab and TIL therapy. Pleural nodules or supraclavicular lymph nodes made up most of the excised metastases sampled. Sequenced material: tumor tissue, taken at baseline. These receptors were taken from a person aged 25 to 79 with non-small cell lung cancer.

This clone was detected a few times. This chain connects TRBV7-8 to TRBJ1-5; 10 bases agree with TRBD1. This CDR3 is 18 amino acids long. With V trimmed by 4 bases and J by 0 bases, 9 bases remained unmatched. Germline CDR1 and CDR2: SGHVS and FQNEAQ. CDR3 nucleotide sequence: TGTGCCAGCAGCTCGACAGGGGGCCTCATTTATAGCAATCAGCCCCAGCATTTT. Encoded protein: CASSSTGGLIYSNQPQHF.

The sample holds a few counts of this clone. The chain is built from TRBV7-8 and TRBJ2-7, with 8 bases that match TRBD2. The CDR3 runs 14 residues. Germline V CDR1 and CDR2: SGHVS, FQNEAQ. The junction had 3 bases not matched to a gene; V was cut back by 5 bases and J by 0 bases. The CDR3 loop reads CASSAGTSSYEQYF. The DNA of the CDR3 is TGTGCCAGCAGCGCCGGGACTAGCTCCTACGAGCAGTACTTC.

V and J are TRBV12-5 and TRBJ2-3, with 9 bases aligning to TRBD1. V gave up 3 bases and J gave up 5 bases; unmatched junction bases: 6. The germline V gene has CDR1 LGHNT and CDR2 FRNRAP. The CDR3 length is 15 residues. CDR3 region: CASGLGTGLEDTQYF. CDR3 bases: TGTGCTAGTGGTTTAGGGACAGGGCTGGAAGATACGCAGTATTTT. The full variable domain, in which reference TRBV12-5 and TRBJ2-3 provide the parts outside the CDR3, is DARVTQTPRHKVTEMGQEVTMRCQPILGHNTVFWYRQTMMQGLELLAYFRNRAPLDDSGMPKDRFSAEMPDATLATLKIQPSEPRDSAVYFCASGLGTGLEDTQYFGPGTRLTVL.

Regarding this clone: The same CDR3 arises from other DNA sequences in this sample as well. DNA of the CDR3: TGTGCCAGCAGCGTAGCTCCCCAGGGTGACTCTGGAAACACCATATATTTT. It translates to CASSVAPQGDSGNTIYF. The chain links TRBV9 to TRBJ1-3; maybe TRBD1 (5 bases). Germline CDR1 SGDLS, CDR2 YYNGEE. V was clipped by 0 bases and J by 0 bases, with 13 bases between them. The CDR3 runs 17 residues.

This chain connects TRBV3-1 (or the pseudogene TRBV3-2) to TRBJ1-1; D remains ambiguous. CDR1 and CDR2 from the germline V gene are LGHDT and YNNKEL (reference sequence). There are 14 residues in the CDR3. Between the trimmed V and J ends, which lost 0 bases and 4 bases, there was a span of 9 bases. Here the CDR3 DNA reads TGTGCCAGCAGCCAAGATAAAGGGATCACTGAAGCTTTCTTT. This gives the protein CASSQDKGITEAFF.

The chain carries TRBV7-9 and TRBJ2-7; 8 nucleotides line up with TRBD2. This CDR3 is 15 amino acids long. CDR1 is SEHNR, CDR2 FQNEAQ, per germline (reference sequence). V was pared by 3 bases and J by 6 bases, with 10 bases of the junction left unmatched. CDR3 sequence (DNA): TGTGCCAGCAGCTTCGGAGCGGGAGCCCCTCTCGAGCAGTACTTC. Its protein is CASSFGAGAPLEQYF.

This rearrangement joins TRBV5-6 to TRBJ1-2, with 8 bases fitting TRBD1. This CDR3 has 15 amino acids. Looked up from germline, CDR1 is SGHDT and CDR2 is YYEEEE. The V gene end was trimmed by 6 bases and the J gene end by 7 bases; junction bases not matched to a gene: 14. This chain's CDR3 is CASTTRTGTTFGYTF. For the CDR3, the DNA is TGTGCCAGCACCACAAGGACAGGGACCACTTTTGGCTACACCTTC.

This clone is deemed medium-sized. This rearrangement joins TRBV5-4 to TRBJ1-2, with 8 bases that match TRBD1. V lost 4 bases to trimming and J lost 4 bases; unmatched junction nucleotides: 9. The germline V gene has CDR1 SGHNT and CDR2 YYREEE (reference sequence). The CDR3 extends over 15 amino acids. The DNA for the CDR3 is TGTGCCAGCAGCGGGGACAGGTCCTACGCCTATGGCTACACCTTC. Translating it yields CASSGDRSYAYGYTF.

This chain uses TRBV5-4 with TRBJ2-7; TRBD1 matches 9 bases. Trimming cost V 5 bases and J 6 bases; bases outside gene matches: 9. This CDR3 contains 14 residues. Germline CDR1 is SGHNT and CDR2 is YYREEE (reference sequence). The CDR3 bases are TGTGCCAGCAGGGGGGGGACAGGGTCGGTCGAGCAGTACTTC. Amino acids: CASRGGTGSVEQYF.

In this sample, this clone turned up once. The rearrangement links TRBV18 to TRBJ2-7, with TRBD1 matching 9 bases. V lost 4 bases and J lost 2; bases outside the gene matches: 6. This CDR3 is 15 amino acids long. Germline CDR1 reads KGHSH; CDR2 reads LQKENI. The CDR3 DNA sequence: TGTGCCAGCTCACGCCCGACAGGGGGGGCCTACGAGCAGTACTTC. It codes for CASSRPTGGAYEQYF.

There are a few counts of this clone. The chain couples TRBV5-8 to TRBJ1-4; 9 positions agree with TRBD1. V gave up 0 bases and J gave up 9 bases; unmatched junction bases: 6. The CDR3 is 15 amino acids. Germline CDR1 and CDR2: SGHTS and YDEGEE. The CDR3 region has the DNA TGTGCCAGCAGCTTGGGGACAGGGGTTTTGAAAAAACTGTTTTTT. This sequence encodes CASSLGTGVLKKLFF.

J is TRBJ1-2 and V is TRBV7-9; D is undetermined. Trimming removed 1 base from V and 8 bases from J, with 20 bases in between. Germline CDR1 and CDR2: SEHNR and FQNEAQ (reference sequence). The length of the CDR3 is 16 residues. The CDR3 bases are TGTGCCAGCAGCTTAGGGACCGCGGGCGACTTTCCCGGCTACACCTTC. It codes for CASSLGTAGDFPGYTF.

J is TRBJ1-5 and V is TRBV9, with D perhaps matching TRBD1 (5 bases). This CDR3 has 15 amino acids. The ends were cut back, 6 bases at V and 0 bases at J, with 13 bases in the middle. Germline V gene data show CDR1 as SGDLS and CDR2 as YYNGEE. In nucleotides, the CDR3 is TGTGCCAGCACCTTCCGGGGGGATAGCAATCAGCCCCAGCATTTT. Its translation is CASTFRGDSNQPQHF.

This rearrangement joins TRBV28 to TRBJ2-2; the D gene is possibly TRBD1 (6 bases). The CDR3 contains 14 residues. Germline values: CDR1 MDHEN, CDR2 SYDVKM. V gave up 7 bases and J gave up 5 bases, with 14 bases separating them. The CDR3 nucleotides are TGTGCCAGCAAACAGGGAGTTAGGACCGGGGAGCTGTTTTTT. The encoded protein is CASKQGVRTGELFF. Combining the CDR3 with reference TRBV28 and TRBJ2-2 gives the whole variable domain DVKVTQSSRYLVKRTGEKVFLECVQDMDHENMFWYRQDPGLGLRLIYFSYDVKMKEKGDIPEGYSVSREKKERFSLILESASTNQTSMYLCASKQGVRTGELFFGEGSRLTVL.

This clone turned up a few times. J is TRBJ1-5 and V is TRBV19, with TRBD1 as a possible D gene (6 bases). V gave up 5 bases and J gave up 3 bases, with 11 bases separating them. The CDR3 has 14 residues. The germline V gene encodes CDR1 LNHDA and CDR2 SQIVND (reference sequence). CDR3 protein: CASSAGDPNQPQHF. The CDR3 DNA follows: TGTGCCAGTAGTGCAGGGGACCCCAATCAGCCCCAGCATTTT.

This chain connects TRBV12-5 to TRBJ2-2, with 7 bases identical to TRBD1. The CDR3 totals 20 residues. The V gene end was trimmed by 0 bases and the J gene end by 4 bases; junction bases not matched to a gene: 17. The V gene's germline CDR1 is LGHNT and CDR2 FRNRAP. CDR3 DNA: TGTGCTAGTGGTTTGGTGCCCCAGGGGGTTACCGGCGTAAGCACCGGGGAGCTGTTTTTT. Amino acids: CASGLVPQGVTGVSTGELFF.

The chain links TRBV21-1 to TRBJ2-3. TRBV21-1 is marked as a pseudogene. CDR3 length equals 16 residues. The CDR3 loop is CASSNSSQGRENTQYF. For the CDR3, the DNA is TGTGCCAGCAGCAACTCGTCACAGGGTCGGGAGAATACGCAGTATTTT.

V is TRBV5-1 and J is TRBJ2-7, with no clear D. Looked up from germline, CDR1 is SGHRS and CDR2 is YFSETQ. The CDR3 has 13 amino acids. V was trimmed by 4 bases and J by 6 bases, leaving 14 bases between them. CDR3 bases: TGCGCCAGCAGCGAAAACTATCTCTCCGAGCAGTACTTC. Its translation is CASSENYLSEQYF.